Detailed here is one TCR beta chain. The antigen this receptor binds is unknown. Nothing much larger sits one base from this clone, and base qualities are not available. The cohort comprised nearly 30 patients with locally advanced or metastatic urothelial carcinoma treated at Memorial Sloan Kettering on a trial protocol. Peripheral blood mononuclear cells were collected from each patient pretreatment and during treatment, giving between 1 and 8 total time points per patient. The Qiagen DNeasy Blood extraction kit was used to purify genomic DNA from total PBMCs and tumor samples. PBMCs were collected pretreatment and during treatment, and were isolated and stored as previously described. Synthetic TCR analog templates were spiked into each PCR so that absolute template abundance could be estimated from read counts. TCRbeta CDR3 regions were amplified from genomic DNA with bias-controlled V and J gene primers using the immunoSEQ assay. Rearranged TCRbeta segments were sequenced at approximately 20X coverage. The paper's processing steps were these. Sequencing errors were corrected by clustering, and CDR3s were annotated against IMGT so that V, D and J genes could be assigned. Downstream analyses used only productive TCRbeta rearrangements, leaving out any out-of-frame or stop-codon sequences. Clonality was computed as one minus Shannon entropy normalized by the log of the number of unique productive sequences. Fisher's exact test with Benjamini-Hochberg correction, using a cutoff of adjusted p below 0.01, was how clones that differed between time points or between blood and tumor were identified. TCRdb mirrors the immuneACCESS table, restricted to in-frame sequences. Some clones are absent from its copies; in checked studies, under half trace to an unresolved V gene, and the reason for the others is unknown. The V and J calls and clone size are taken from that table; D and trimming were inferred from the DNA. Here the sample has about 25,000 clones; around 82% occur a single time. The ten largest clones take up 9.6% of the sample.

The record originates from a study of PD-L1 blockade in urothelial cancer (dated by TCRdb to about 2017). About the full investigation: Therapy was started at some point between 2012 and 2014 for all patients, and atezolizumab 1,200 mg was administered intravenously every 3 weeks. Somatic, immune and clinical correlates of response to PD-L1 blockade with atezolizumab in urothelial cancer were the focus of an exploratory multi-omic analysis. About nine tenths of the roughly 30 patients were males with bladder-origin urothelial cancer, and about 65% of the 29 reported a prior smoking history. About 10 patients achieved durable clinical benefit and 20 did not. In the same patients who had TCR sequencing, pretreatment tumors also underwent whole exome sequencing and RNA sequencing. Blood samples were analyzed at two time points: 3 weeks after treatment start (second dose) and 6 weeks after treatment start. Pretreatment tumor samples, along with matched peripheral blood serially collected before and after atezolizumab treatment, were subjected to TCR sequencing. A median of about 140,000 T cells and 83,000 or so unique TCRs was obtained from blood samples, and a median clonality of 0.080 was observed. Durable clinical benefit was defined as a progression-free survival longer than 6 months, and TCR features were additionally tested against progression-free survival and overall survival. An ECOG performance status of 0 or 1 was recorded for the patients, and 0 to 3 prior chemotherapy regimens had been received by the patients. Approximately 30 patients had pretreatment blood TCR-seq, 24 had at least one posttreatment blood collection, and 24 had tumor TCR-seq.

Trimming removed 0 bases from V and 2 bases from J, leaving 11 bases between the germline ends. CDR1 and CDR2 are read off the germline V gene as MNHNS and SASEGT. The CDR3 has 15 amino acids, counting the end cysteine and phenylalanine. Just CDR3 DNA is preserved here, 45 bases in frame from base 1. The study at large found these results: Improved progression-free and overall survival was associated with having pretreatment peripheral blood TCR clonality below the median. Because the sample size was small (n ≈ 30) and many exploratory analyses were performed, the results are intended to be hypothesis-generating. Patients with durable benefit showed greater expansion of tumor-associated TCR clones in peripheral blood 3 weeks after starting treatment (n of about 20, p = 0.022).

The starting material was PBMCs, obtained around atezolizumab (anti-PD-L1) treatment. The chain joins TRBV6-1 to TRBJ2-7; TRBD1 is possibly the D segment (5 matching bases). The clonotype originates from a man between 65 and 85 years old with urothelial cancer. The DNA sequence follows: TGTGCCAGCAGTGAAGCCAAGGGGTTTACCTACGAGCAGTACTTC. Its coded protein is CASSEAKGFTYEQYF.